The 25 T cell receptor beta chains reported below all come from one sample, sequenced in a study of molecular identifiers for immune sequencing clone quantification. MiXCR was run by TCRdb on the PCR reads, yielding one entry per CDR3 protein. The profile covers fewer than 100,000 distinct CDR3 sequences, with roughly a fifth appearing a single time and about 1% taken by the ten largest. Sequencing used naive CD8+ T cells from blood, with Jurkat cell RNA spiked in. Indicated subset: FACS-sorted CD8+CD4-CCR7+CD45RA+ naive T cells. Every receptor here comes from a human donor in good health. Some libraries in this study had Jurkat cell RNA spiked in.

Ten or more counts support this clonotype. The chain employs TRBV27 and TRBJ2-7, with TRBD1 matching over 10 bases. V shed 6 bases and J 2 bases; nucleotides not matched to a gene: 4. Germline CDR1 is MNHEY and CDR2 is SMNVEV (reference sequence). The CDR3 loop spans 14 amino acids. Here the CDR3 reads CASRWTGGTYEQYF. CDR3 bases: TGTGCCAGCAGATGGACAGGGGGAACCTACGAGCAGTACTTC.

The CDR3, as DNA: TGTGCCAGCAGCCTATGGACAGGCGCGAACACCGGGGAGCTGTTTTTT. Amino acids: CASSLWTGANTGELFF. V is TRBV7-2 and J is TRBJ2-2; 7 bases are a match to TRBD1. V lost 5 bases, J lost 0 bases, and 6 bases stayed unmatched. There are 16 residues in the CDR3. The germline gives CDR1 SGHTA, CDR2 FQGNSA.

This chain joins TRBV6-1 and TRBJ2-7, with TRBD2 identical over 14 bases. Germline lookup yields CDR1 MNHNS and CDR2 SASEGT. This CDR3 has 16 amino acids. V gave up 2 bases and J gave up 4 bases; unmatched junction bases: 4. CDR3 sequence reads: CASSEWTSGGIYEQYF. The CDR3 DNA reads as TGTGCCAGCAGTGAATGGACTAGCGGGGGGATTTACGAGCAGTACTTC.

This clonotype was found many times. DNA of the CDR3: TGTGCCAGCACCAGGGGTATGGGCTATGGCTACACCTTC. It encodes CASTRGMGYGYTF. The rearrangement joins TRBV27 to TRBJ1-2, with D perhaps TRBD1 (6 bases). There are 13 residues in the CDR3. Germline loops: CDR1 MNHEY, CDR2 SMNVEV (reference sequence). Trimming left V 7 bases short and J 4 bases short, with 13 bases between.

This clonotype was observed a handful of times. The junction departs from the called germline gene at one end, perhaps through a read error. This chain connects TRBV5-6 to TRBJ1-1, with D perhaps matching TRBD1 (5 bases). There are 13 residues in the CDR3. CDR1 is SGHDT, CDR2 YYEEEE, per germline. The CDR3 DNA sequence: TGTGCCAGCAGCTTGGGGGGGGGGACTGAAGCTTCCTTT. Residues: CASSLGGGTEASF.

This clonotype has only a few counts. The chain joins TRBV4-1 to TRBJ1-2, with 7 bases identical to TRBD1. The CDR3 spans 19 residues. CDR1 and CDR2 (germline): MGHRA, YSYEKL. J lost 3 bases, V lost 3 bases, and 19 bases had no gene match. CDR3 residues: CASSHRRLGRDRADYGYTF. The DNA for the CDR3 is TGCGCCAGCAGCCACCGACGCCTCGGCCGGGACAGAGCAGACTATGGCTACACCTTC.

This clonotype came up a few times. The CDR3 DNA reads as TGCAGCGTCGTGGGCAGATTTAACTATGGCTACACCTTC. This sequence encodes CSVVGRFNYGYTF. The chain couples TRBV29-1 to TRBJ1-2; D ambiguous. The length of the CDR3 is 13 residues. Trimming removed 6 bases from V and 1 base from J, with 12 bases in between. CDR1 SQVTM and CDR2 ANQGSEA come from the germline V gene.

This clonotype was seen a few times. This chain connects TRBV7-9 to TRBJ2-7; no reliable D call. Trimming pared 4 bases from V and 2 bases from J, leaving 12 bases between. Per the germline V gene, CDR1 is SEHNR and CDR2 is FQNEAQ (reference sequence). The CDR3 totals 14 residues. The DNA of the CDR3 is TGTGCCAGCAGCTCCTGGGCGGAAACCTACGAGCAGTACTTC. Translation gives CASSSWAETYEQYF.

This clonotype appeared many times. J is TRBJ2-7 and V is TRBV14, with D possibly being TRBD1 or TRBD2 (5 bases each). Trimming removed 2 bases at V and 2 bases at J, with 10 bases between. The length of the CDR3 is 14 residues. The germline V gene encodes CDR1 SGHDN and CDR2 FVKESK. In DNA, the CDR3 is TGTGCCAGCAGCCAATGGGACGGTCCCTACGAGCAGTACTTC. This gives the protein CASSQWDGPYEQYF.

Comments on this clonotype: A much larger clone differs from this one at a single base, so this may be a read error. The chain carries TRBV20-1 and TRBJ2-7; 9 bases agree with TRBD2. The CDR3 runs 15 residues. In germline, CDR1 is DFQATT, CDR2 SNEGSKA (reference sequence). The CDR3 DNA reads as TGCAGTGCTGGAGATCTAATAGCGGGAGTAGGAGAGCAGTACTTC. This translates into CSAGDLIAGVGEQYF.

The CDR3 sequence: CAWNQGVAEAFF. CDR3 nucleotides: TGTGCCTGGAATCAGGGCGTGGCTGAAGCTTTCTTT. The rearrangement uses TRBV30 and TRBJ1-1; TRBD1 might be the D (5 bases). V shed 4 bases and J shed 6 bases, with 12 bases lying between them. CDR1 and CDR2 from the germline V gene are GTSNPN and SVGIG (reference sequence). This CDR3 is 12 amino acids long.

For this clonotype: A much larger clone lies one base from this, so it may be a read error. This chain links TRBV15 with TRBJ1-1; D not certain. Germline loops: CDR1 LNHNV, CDR2 YYDKDF (reference sequence). The CDR3 sequence is 14 residues long. The CDR3 is CATSIGGRSTQAFF. For the CDR3, the DNA is TGTGCCACCAGCATCGGTGGTCGGAGCACTCAAGCTTTCTTT.

The rearrangement joins TRBV6-6 to TRBJ2-3; 7 positions agree with TRBD2. Per germline, CDR1 MNHNY and CDR2 SVGAGI (reference sequence). This CDR3 comprises 21 residues. After removal of 2 bases from V and 1 base from J, the junction contained 21 bases not matched to a gene. CDR3 protein: CASSYVVGGGDDFGGTDTQYF. The DNA of the CDR3 is TGTGCCAGCAGTTACGTCGTGGGGGGGGGGGATGATTTCGGAGGCACAGATACGCAGTATTTT.

This sequence joins TRBV30 and TRBJ2-7; D not certain. V shed 0 bases and J shed 0 bases, with 9 bases lying between them. Germline V gene lookup returns CDR1 GTSNPN and CDR2 SVGIG (reference sequence). The CDR3 length is 14 residues. The CDR3 is CAWSVKGSSYEQYF. The DNA for the CDR3 is TGTGCCTGGAGTGTAAAGGGAAGCTCCTACGAGCAGTACTTC.

This clonotype has just a few counts. This chain connects TRBV13 to TRBJ2-2; TRBD1 might be the D (5 bases). V gave up 7 bases and J gave up 1 base, with 22 bases separating them. Germline CDR1 and CDR2: PRHDT and FYEKMQ (reference sequence). The CDR3 totals 18 residues. CDR3 sequence (DNA): TGTGCCAGCACCCCTGGCGCCAGTGACAGCCGGAACACCGGGGAGCTGTTTTTT. This translates into CASTPGASDSRNTGELFF.

The chain employs TRBV2 and TRBJ2-3; the match to TRBD1 covers 7 bases. Trimming at V came to 4 bases and at J to 5 bases, leaving 15 bases not matched to a gene. Germline assignment: CDR1 SNHLY and CDR2 FYNNEI. CDR3 length equals 17 residues. The CDR3 nucleotides are TGTGCCAGCAGTGGACAGGGATCGTTCTTGGGTGGAGATACGCAGTATTTT. Protein: CASSGQGSFLGGDTQYF.

There are many counts of this clonotype. The chain carries TRBV2 and TRBJ1-1, with D unclear. The CDR3 runs 10 residues. Germline V gives CDR1 SNHLY, CDR2 FYNNEI. The ends were cut back, 2 bases at V and 5 bases at J, with 0 bases in the middle. CDR3 sequence: CASSETEAFF. In nucleotides, the CDR3 is TGTGCCAGCAGTGAAACTGAAGCTTTCTTT.

Turning to this clonotype: The junction departs from germline at one end; a sequencing error may be responsible. The genes are TRBV28 and TRBJ2-7; possible D gene TRBD2, 5 bases. Per germline, CDR1 MDHEN and CDR2 SYDVKM. CDR3 length equals 12 residues. This chain's CDR3 is CASGLSGSEQYF. In DNA, the CDR3 is TGTGCCAGCGGTTTATCGGGGTCCGAGCAGTACTTC.

This sequence joins TRBV27 and TRBJ2-7, with 8 bases aligning to TRBD1. V shed 5 bases and J 2 bases; nucleotides not matched to a gene: 17. The CDR3 is 18 residues long. Germline assignment: CDR1 MNHEY and CDR2 SMNVEV (reference sequence). The CDR3 protein is CASSPLSFGQGIAYEQYF. CDR3 DNA: TGTGCCAGCAGTCCGCTATCCTTCGGACAGGGAATCGCCTACGAGCAGTACTTC.

This clonotype was picked up many times. The chain couples TRBV5-5 to TRBJ2-3; D call uncertain. The germline V gene encodes CDR1 SGHKS and CDR2 YYEKEE (reference sequence). Trimming removed 4 bases at V and 2 bases at J, with 20 bases between. The CDR3 is 17 amino acids. The CDR3 reads CASSGHPGRTTTDTQYF. DNA of the CDR3: TGTGCCAGCAGCGGCCACCCAGGCAGGACGACCACAGATACGCAGTATTTT. The variable domain in full, with the rest retrieved from reference TRBV5-5 and TRBJ2-3, is DAGVTQSPTHLIKTRGQQVTLRCSPISGHKSVSWYQQVLGQGPQFIFQYYEKEERGRGNFPDRFSARQFPNYSSELNVNALLLGDSALYLCASSGHPGRTTTDTQYFGPGTRLTVL.

The CDR3 here is CASSPRDYTSYNEQFF. CDR3 DNA: TGTGCCAGCAGCCCAAGGGACTATACCTCCTACAATGAGCAGTTCTTC. The chain carries TRBV5-4 and TRBJ2-1, with 7 bases lining up with TRBD2. V shed 4 bases and J 0 bases; nucleotides not matched to a gene: 7. Germline V CDR1 and CDR2: SGHNT, YYREEE (reference sequence). The CDR3 contains 16 residues.

As regards this clonotype: No conserved phenylalanine or tryptophan ends this CDR3, so it is likely a read error. The chain combines TRBV7-2 with TRBJ2-7; 7 nucleotides line up with TRBD1. This CDR3 region has 14 residues. J lost 2 bases, V lost 1 base, and 2 bases had no gene match. Germline loops: CDR1 SGHTA, CDR2 FQGNSA. The DNA of the CDR3 is TGTGCCAGCAGCTTAGGACAGGGAGCCTACGAGCAGTACTCC. It yields the protein CASSLGQGAYEQYS.

This clonotype was seen repeatedly, ten times or more. The rearrangement uses TRBV9 and TRBJ2-4, with D tentatively TRBD1 (5 bases). CDR1 SGDLS and CDR2 YYNGEE come from the germline V gene. Deletions cut 0 bases from V and 4 bases from J, with 8 bases between. The CDR3 is 14 amino acids. The CDR3 nucleotides are TGTGCCAGCAGCGTAGGAACAGGAAAAAACATTCAGTACTTC. It is translated as CASSVGTGKNIQYF.

This clonotype occurred many times. The chain is built from TRBV12-3 or TRBV12-4 and TRBJ2-3; D uncertain. Trimming pared 1 base from V and 0 bases from J, leaving 14 bases between. There are 17 residues in the CDR3. For the CDR3, the DNA is TGTGCCAGCAGTTTAGGGAGTCCCTATTATAGCACAGATACGCAGTATTTT. Amino acids: CASSLGSPYYSTDTQYF.

This clonotype was detected ten times or more. The chain is built from TRBV12-5 and TRBJ2-3; D remains ambiguous. Germline CDR1 reads LGHNT; CDR2 reads FRNRAP. The CDR3 covers 18 residues. Deletions cut 2 bases from V and 2 bases from J, with 20 bases between. The CDR3 spells CASGLSIRGPGLTDTQYF. The CDR3 nucleotides read TGTGCTAGTGGTTTGTCCATTCGAGGTCCAGGCCTCACAGATACGCAGTATTTT.